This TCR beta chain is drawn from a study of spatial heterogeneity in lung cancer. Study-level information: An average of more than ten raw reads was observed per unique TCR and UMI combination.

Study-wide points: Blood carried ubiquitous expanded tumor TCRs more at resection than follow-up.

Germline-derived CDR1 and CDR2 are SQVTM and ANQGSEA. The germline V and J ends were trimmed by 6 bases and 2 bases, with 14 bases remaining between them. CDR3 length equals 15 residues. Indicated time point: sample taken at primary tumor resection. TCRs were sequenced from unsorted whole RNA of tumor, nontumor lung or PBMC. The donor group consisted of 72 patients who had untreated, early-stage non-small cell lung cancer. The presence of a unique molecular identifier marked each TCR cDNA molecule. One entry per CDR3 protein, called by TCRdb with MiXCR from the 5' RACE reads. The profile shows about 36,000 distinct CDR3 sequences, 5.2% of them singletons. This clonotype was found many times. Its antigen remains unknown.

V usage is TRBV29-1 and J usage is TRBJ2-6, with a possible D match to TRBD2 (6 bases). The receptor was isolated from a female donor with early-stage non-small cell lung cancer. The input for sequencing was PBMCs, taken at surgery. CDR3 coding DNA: TGCAGCGTACGGGGGAGTATTACTGGGGCCAACGTCCTGACTTTC. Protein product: CSVRGSITGANVLTF.